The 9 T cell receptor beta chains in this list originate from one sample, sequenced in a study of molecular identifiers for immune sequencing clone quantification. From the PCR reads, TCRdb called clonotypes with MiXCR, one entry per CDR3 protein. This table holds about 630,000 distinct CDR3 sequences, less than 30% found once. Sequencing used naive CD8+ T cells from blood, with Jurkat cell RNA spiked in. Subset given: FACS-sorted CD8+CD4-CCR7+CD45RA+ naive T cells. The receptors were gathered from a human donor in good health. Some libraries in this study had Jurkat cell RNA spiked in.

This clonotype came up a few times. CDR3 region: CASSERSGSSPLHF. The CDR3 nucleotides read TGTGCCAGCAGTGAAAGGTCAGGGAGCTCACCCCTCCACTTT. V is TRBV2 and J is TRBJ1-6, with D tentatively TRBD1 (5 bases). Trimming took 2 bases from V and 10 from J, leaving 12 bases between them. The CDR3 is 14 residues long. Per germline, CDR1 SNHLY and CDR2 FYNNEI.

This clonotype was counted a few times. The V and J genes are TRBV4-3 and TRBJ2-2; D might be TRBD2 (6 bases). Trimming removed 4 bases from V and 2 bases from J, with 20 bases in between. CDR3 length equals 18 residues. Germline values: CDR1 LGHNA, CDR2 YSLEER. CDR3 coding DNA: TGCGCCAGCAGCCTAGGAAGGAGGGAGCGGGTTAACACCGGGGAGCTGTTTTTT. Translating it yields CASSLGRRERVNTGELFF.

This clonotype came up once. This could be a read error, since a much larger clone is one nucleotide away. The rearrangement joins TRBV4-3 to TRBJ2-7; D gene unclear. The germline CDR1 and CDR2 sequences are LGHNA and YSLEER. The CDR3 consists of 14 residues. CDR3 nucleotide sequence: TGCGCCAGCAGCCAAGTCCACAACTCCTACGAGCAGTGCTTC. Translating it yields CASSQVHNSYEQCF.

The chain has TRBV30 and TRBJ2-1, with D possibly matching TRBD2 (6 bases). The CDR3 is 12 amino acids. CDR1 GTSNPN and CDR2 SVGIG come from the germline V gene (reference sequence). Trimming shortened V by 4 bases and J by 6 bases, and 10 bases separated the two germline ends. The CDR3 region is CAWKEAGNEQFF. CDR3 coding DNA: TGTGCCTGGAAGGAAGCGGGCAATGAGCAGTTCTTC.

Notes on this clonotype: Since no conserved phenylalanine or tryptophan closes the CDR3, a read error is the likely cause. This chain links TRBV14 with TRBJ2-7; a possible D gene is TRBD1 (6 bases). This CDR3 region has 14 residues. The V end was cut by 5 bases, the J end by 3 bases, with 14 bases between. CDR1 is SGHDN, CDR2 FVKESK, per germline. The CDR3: CASSMGHHSYEQYI. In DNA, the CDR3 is TGTGCCAGCAGCATGGGACATCACAGCTACGAGCAGTACATC.

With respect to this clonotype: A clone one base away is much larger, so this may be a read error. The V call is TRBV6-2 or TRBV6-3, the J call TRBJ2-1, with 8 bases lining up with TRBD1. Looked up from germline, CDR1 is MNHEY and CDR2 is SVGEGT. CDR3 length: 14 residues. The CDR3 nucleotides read TGTGCCACCAAGCCCGGGACAGGCTACAATGCGCAGTTCTTC. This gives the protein CATKPGTGYNAQFF.

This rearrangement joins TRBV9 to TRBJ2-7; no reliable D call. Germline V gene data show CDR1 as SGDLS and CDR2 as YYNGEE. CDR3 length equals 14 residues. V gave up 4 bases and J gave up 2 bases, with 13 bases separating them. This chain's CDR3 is CASSPQGGAYEQYF. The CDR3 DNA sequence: TGTGCCAGCAGCCCTCAAGGCGGTGCCTACGAGCAGTACTTC.

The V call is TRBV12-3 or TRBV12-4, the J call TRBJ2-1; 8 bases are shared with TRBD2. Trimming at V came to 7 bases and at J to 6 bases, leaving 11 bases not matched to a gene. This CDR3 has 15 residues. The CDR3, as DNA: TGTGCCAGCACCCTCGGGACTAGGTCGAGCAATGAGCAGTTCTTC. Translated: CASTLGTRSSNEQFF.

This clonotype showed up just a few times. The CDR3 reads CASSPYGPANTGELFF. CDR3 in DNA: TGTGCCAGCAGCCCGTACGGGCCAGCGAACACCGGGGAGCTGTTTTTT. The rearrangement uses TRBV5-5 and TRBJ2-2; D gene unclear. The V gene lost 4 bases and the J gene lost 0 bases, with 13 bases spanning the gap. This CDR3 contains 16 residues. Germline CDR1 reads SGHKS; CDR2 reads YYEKEE (reference sequence). The full variable domain, its missing parts supplied by reference TRBV5-5 and TRBJ2-2, is DAGVTQSPTHLIKTRGQQVTLRCSPISGHKSVSWYQQVLGQGPQFIFQYYEKEERGRGNFPDRFSARQFPNYSSELNVNALLLGDSALYLCASSPYGPANTGELFFGEGSRLTVL.